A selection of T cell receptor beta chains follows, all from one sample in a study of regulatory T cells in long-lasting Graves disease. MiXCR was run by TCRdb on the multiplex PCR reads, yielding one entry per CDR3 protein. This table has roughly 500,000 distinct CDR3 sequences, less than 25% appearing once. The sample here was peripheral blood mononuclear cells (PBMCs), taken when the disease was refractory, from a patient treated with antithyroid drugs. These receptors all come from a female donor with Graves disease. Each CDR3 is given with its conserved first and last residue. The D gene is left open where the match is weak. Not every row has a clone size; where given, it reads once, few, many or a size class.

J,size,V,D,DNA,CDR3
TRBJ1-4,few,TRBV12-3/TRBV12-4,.,TGTGCCAGCAGGGAAATAGGGGTCGAAAAACTGTTTTTT,CASREIGVEKLFF
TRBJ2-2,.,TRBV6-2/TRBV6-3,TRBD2,TGTGCCAGCAGTTACTCGGGGGGCGGGGGGAGGCGACACACCGGGGAGCTGTTTTTT,CASSYSGGGGRRHTGELFF
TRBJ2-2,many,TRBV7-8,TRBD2,TGTGCCAGCAGCTTAAGGCTAGCGGGAGTTACCGGGGAGCTGTTTTTT,CASSLRLAGVTGELFF
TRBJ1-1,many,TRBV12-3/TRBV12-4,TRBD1,TGTGCCAGCAGCGCGGACAGGGGGAACACTGAAGCTTTCTTT,CASSADRGNTEAFF
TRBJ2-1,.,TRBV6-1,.,TGTGCCAGCAATAGCGGACAGTACAATGAGCAGTTCTTC,CASNSGQYNEQFF
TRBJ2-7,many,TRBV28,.,TGTGCCAGCACTTACTGGACGGACGGTGGGCCTTACGAGCAGTACTTC,CASTYWTDGGPYEQYF
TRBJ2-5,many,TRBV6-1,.,TGTGCCAGCAGCCATATGGCCTCACAAGAGACCCAGTACTTC,CASSHMASQETQYF
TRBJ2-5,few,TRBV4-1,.,TGCGCCAGCAGTCAGTTCTGGGGGGCAGAGACCCAGTACTTC,CASSQFWGAETQYF
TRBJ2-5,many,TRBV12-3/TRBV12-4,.,TGTGCCAGCAGTTTAGTGGAAGAGACCCAGTACTTC,CASSLVEETQYF
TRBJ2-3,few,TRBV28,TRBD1,TGTGCCAGCAGCTGGGACAGGGTAGAACTTACGCAGTATTTT,CASSWDRVELTQYF
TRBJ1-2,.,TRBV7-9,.,TGTGCCAACAGCTTAGACAGGAGCTATGGCTACACCTTC,CANSLDRSYGYTF
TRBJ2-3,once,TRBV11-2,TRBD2,TGTGCCAGCAGCTTAGACGGGAGGGGATCGGATACGCAGTATTTT,CASSLDGRGSDTQYF
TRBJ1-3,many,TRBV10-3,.,TGTGCCATCAGACGGTTAGAGGACACCATATATTTT,CAIRRLEDTIYF
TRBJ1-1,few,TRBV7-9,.,TGTGCCAGCAGCAAGATGGGTGCAGGGCGGTTGAACACTGAAGCTTTCTTT,CASSKMGAGRLNTEAFF
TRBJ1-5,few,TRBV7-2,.,TGTGCCAGCAGCTTAGTGTCGGATAGCAATCAGCCCCAGCATTTT,CASSLVSDSNQPQHF
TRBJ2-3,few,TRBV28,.,TGTGCCAGCAGTTTACCCGGGGAGGCAGATACGCAGTATTTT,CASSLPGEADTQYF
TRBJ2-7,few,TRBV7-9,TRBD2,TGTGCCAGCACGTCAAGCGGGGGGGTTAACGAGCAGTACTTC,CASTSSGGVNEQYF
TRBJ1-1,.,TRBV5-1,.,TGCGCCAGCAGCTTGTGGCAGGGGAACACTGAAGCTTTCTTT,CASSLWQGNTEAFF
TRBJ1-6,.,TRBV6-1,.,TGTGCCAGCCTTGAGGGTGGGCAGAATTCACCCCTCCACTTT,CASLEGGQNSPLHF
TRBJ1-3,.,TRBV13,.,TGTGCCAGCAGCCTTATTAACCGCTCTGGAAACACCATATATTTT,CASSLINRSGNTIYF
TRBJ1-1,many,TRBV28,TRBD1,TGTGCCAGCAGCTCTCCACAGGGGTTGAACACTGAAGCTTTCTTT,CASSSPQGLNTEAFF
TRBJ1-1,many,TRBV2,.,TGTGCCAGCAGTGAAGGGGGGGGGGGCACTGAAGCTTTCTTT,CASSEGGGGTEAFF
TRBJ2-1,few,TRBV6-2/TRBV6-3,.,TGTGCCAGCAGTAAAACGACGGTGCAAGGCGCTGAGCAGTTCTTC,CASSKTTVQGAEQFF
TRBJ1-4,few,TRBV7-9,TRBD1,TGTGCCAGCAGCTTCGTGACAGGGCTTAATGAAAAACTGTTTTTT,CASSFVTGLNEKLFF
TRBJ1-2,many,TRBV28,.,TGTGCCAGCAGCTTAGGAGGCGCCTATGGCTACACCTTC,CASSLGGAYGYTF
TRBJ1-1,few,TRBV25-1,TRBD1,TGTGCCAGCAGATCCTCACAGGGGGAGGGAAAAGCTTTCTTT,CASRSSQGEGKAFF
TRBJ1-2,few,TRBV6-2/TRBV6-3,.,TGTGCCAGCAGTTCCGCCCAGGGTAACTATGGCTACACCTTC,CASSSAQGNYGYTF